This T cell receptor beta chain appears in the sequencing data of a study of blood T cell repertoires in COVID-19. Clones were read by immunoSEQ multiplex PCR, and TCRdb kept only the in-frame ones, dropping some. The sample has some 150,000 clones, more than 75% seen once. The length of the CDR3 is 14 residues. Per the germline V gene, CDR1 is SGHRS and CDR2 is YFSETQ. With V trimmed by 3 bases and J by 2 bases, 5 bases remained unmatched. This clonotype was sampled from a man in his sixties or seventies with acute or convalescent COVID-19. Source material: peripheral blood. The gene calls are TRBV5-1 and TRBJ2-7; 7 bases line up with TRBD1. The CDR3 DNA reads TGCGCCAGCAGCTCTGGACAGGCGACCTACGAGCAGTACTTC. Its translation: CASSSGQATYEQYF.